The clone carrying this T cell receptor beta chain was seen ten or more times. As yet, its antigen is unknown. The data are from a study of read filtering for tumor transcriptome and immune sequencing. Study summary: IR-seq gave about 3.5 to 10.27 million TCR reads per sample; RNA-seq gave about 75 to 1,400.

V was shortened by 5 bases and J by 9 bases, with 13 bases between the two germline ends. There are 12 residues in the CDR3. Germline CDR1 reads SGHVS; CDR2 reads FNYEAQ. Study-wide results and caveats: This fraction held mixed bone marrow immune cells after CD138-negative sorting.

This library used about 400 ng RNA and molecular barcoded adaptors spanning alpha/delta and beta/gamma chains. TCRdb analysed the reads with MiXCR anew, one entry per CDR3 protein. This sample has under 150,000 distinct CDR3 sequences, with over 10% found just once. Sequencing input: a population of CD138-negative cells sorted from bone marrow. This TCR was recovered from a donor aged 40 or older with multiple myeloma. The chain joins TRBV7-6 to TRBJ1-1; D is possibly TRBD1 (5 bases). CDR3 coding DNA: TGTGCCAGCAGCCGGGACGGCCTGAAAGCTTTCTTT. Its protein product is CASSRDGLKAFF.